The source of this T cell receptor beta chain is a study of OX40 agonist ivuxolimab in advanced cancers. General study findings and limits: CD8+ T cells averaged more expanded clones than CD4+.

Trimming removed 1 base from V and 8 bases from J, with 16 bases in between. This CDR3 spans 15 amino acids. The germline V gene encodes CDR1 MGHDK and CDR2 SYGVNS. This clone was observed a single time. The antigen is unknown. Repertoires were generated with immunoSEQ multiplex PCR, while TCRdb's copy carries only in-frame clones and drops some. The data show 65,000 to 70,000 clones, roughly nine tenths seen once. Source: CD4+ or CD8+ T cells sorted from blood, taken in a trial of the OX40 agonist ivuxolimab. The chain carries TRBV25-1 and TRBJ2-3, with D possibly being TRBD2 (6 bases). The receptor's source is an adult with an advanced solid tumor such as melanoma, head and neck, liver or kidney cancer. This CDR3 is CASSEWRGGSGTQYF. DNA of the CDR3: TGTGCCAGCAGTGAATGGAGGGGCGGTAGTGGTACGCAGTATTTT.